Listed here are 8 T cell receptor beta chains from one sample, sequenced in a study of blood T cell repertoires in COVID-19 (dated by TCRdb to 2019 to 2021). Libraries came from the immunoSEQ multiplex PCR assay. TCRdb limited this immuneACCESS table to in-frame rearrangements with V and J called. A share of clones is missing; checked studies link under half to unresolved V genes, and the rest is unexplained. This sample lists roughly 49,000 clones; about 89% were detected once. Clones ranked in the top ten supply over 25% of the sample. Sample: peripheral blood. Every receptor here comes from a human donor in a cohort sampled during active COVID-19.

This clone turned up a few times. The V call is TRBV10-3, the J call TRBJ1-5; TRBD1 might be the D (6 bases). Germline values: CDR1 ENHRY, CDR2 SYGVKD. Trimming took off 10 bases at V and 4 bases at J, with 14 bases between the two ends. CDR3 length: 13 residues. CDR3 protein: CATRQDLNQPQHF. In DNA form, the CDR3 reads TGTGCCACCAGACAGGACCTTAATCAGCCCCAGCATTTT.

This clone has just a few counts. This chain joins TRBV7-9 and TRBJ1-5; no firm D call. Germline CDR1 reads SEHNR; CDR2 reads FQNEAQ (reference sequence). The CDR3 runs to 15 residues. V lost 0 bases and J 5 bases, leaving 11 bases between the germline ends. CDR3 in amino acids: CASSLADLGYQPQHF. CDR3 nucleotides: TGTGCCAGCAGCTTAGCGGACTTAGGCTATCAGCCCCAGCATTTT.

DNA of the CDR3: TGTGCCAGCAGTCCCTCGGGTTCACCCCTCCACTTT. As protein: CASSPSGSPLHF. The genes are TRBV27 and TRBJ1-6; unclear D gene. Germline values: CDR1 MNHEY, CDR2 SMNVEV (reference sequence). Trimming cost V 5 bases and J 9 bases, with 8 bases left between them. CDR3 length: 12 amino acids.

The chain is built from TRBV10-2 and TRBJ2-3; 11 nucleotides align to TRBD2. CDR1 is WSHSY, CDR2 SAAADI, per germline. CDR3 size: 18 residues. V shed 4 bases and J 5 bases; nucleotides not matched to a gene: 14. The CDR3 loop is CASSVASGGLGMGDTQYF. The CDR3 nucleotides are TGCGCCAGCAGTGTGGCTAGCGGGGGGCTGGGGATGGGAGATACGCAGTATTTT.

This chain connects TRBV7-8 to TRBJ2-5; TRBD2 agrees at 8 bases. Per germline, CDR1 SGHVS and CDR2 FQNEAQ. Trimming removed 0 bases from V and 5 bases from J; junction bases left unmatched: 5. The CDR3 length is 15 residues. The CDR3 nucleotides read TGTGCCAGCAGCTTAGCTGCGGGCGGGAGGGAGACCCAGTACTTC. As protein: CASSLAAGGRETQYF.

The V and J genes are TRBV28 and TRBJ1-2; D is undetermined. Per the germline V gene, CDR1 is MDHEN and CDR2 is SYDVKM. CDR3 length equals 12 residues. With 6 bases removed from V and 4 bases from J, the gap between germline ends came to 9 bases. CDR3 amino acids: CASSLPGYGYTF. CDR3 sequence (DNA): TGTGCCAGCAGCCTCCCGGGCTATGGCTACACCTTC.

This clone occurred once. V usage is TRBV5-4 and J usage is TRBJ2-3, with D maybe TRBD2 (6 bases). V lost 6 bases to trimming and J lost 4 bases, with 18 bases between them. Germline lookup yields CDR1 SGHNT and CDR2 YYREEE (reference sequence). The CDR3 has 15 residues. CDR3 DNA: TGTGCCAGCACCTCCCCGGGACTCAGGGCAGATACGCAGTATTTT. Translation gives CASTSPGLRADTQYF.

This clone was observed a handful of times. This chain uses TRBV20-1 with TRBJ2-1, with unresolved D. The CDR3 covers 11 residues. V was pared by 5 bases and J by 10 bases, with 12 bases between. Germline CDR1 is DFQATT and CDR2 is SNEGSKA (reference sequence). CDR3 loop: CSASPSVEQFF. The CDR3 nucleotides read TGCAGTGCTTCCCCCTCTGTGGAGCAGTTCTTC.